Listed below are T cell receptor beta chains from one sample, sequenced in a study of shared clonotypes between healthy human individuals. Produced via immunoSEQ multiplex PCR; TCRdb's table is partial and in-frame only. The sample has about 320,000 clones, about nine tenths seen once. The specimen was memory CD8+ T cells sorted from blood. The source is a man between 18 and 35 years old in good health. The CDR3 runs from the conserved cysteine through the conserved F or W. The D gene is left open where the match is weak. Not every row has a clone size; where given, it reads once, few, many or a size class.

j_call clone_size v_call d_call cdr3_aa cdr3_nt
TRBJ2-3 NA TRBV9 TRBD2 CASSVAGVAGTDTQYF TGTGCCAGCAGCGTAGCTGGGGTAGCGGGGACAGATACGCAGTATTTT
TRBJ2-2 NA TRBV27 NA CASSQWELPTGELFF TGTGCCAGCAGTCAATGGGAACTTCCCACCGGGGAGCTGTTTTTT
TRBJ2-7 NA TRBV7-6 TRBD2 CASSLAGGISYEQYF TGTGCCAGCAGCTTAGCGGGAGGGATCTCCTACGAGCAGTACTTC
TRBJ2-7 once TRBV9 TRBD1 CASSARDSSYEQYF TGTGCCAGCAGCGCCCGGGACAGCTCCTACGAGCAGTACTTC
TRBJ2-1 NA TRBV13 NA CASSQNHEQFF TGTGCCAGCAGCCAAAACCATGAGCAGTTCTTC
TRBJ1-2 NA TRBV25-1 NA CASSDGPLGGNGYTF TGTGCCAGCAGTGATGGCCCTCTTGGCGGAAATGGCTACACCTTC
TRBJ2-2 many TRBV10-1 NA CASSGNWGAGELFF TGCGCCAGCAGTGGAAATTGGGGGGCCGGGGAGCTGTTTTTT
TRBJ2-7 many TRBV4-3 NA CASSLRQGLNYEQYF TGCGCCAGCAGCCTGCGGCAGGGTTTAAACTACGAGCAGTACTTC
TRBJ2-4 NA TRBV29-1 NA CSVLVWDANIQYF TGCAGCGTCCTCGTTTGGGACGCAAACATTCAGTACTTC
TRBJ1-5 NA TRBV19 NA CASRPQSVSNQPQHF TGTGCCAGTAGGCCACAAAGCGTGAGCAATCAGCCCCAGCATTTT
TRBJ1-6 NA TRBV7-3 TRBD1 CASSAGTGGHSPLHF TGTGCCAGCAGCGCCGGGACAGGGGGCCACTCACCCCTCCACTTT
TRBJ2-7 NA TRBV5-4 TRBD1 CASSPTGDNPYEQYF TGTGCCAGCAGCCCTACAGGGGATAATCCCTACGAGCAGTACTTC
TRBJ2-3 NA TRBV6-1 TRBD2 CASRGGGGAEDTQYF TGTGCCAGCAGGGGTGGCGGGGGGGCCGAAGATACGCAGTATTTT
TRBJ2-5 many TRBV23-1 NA CASGKRTEEETQYF TGCGCCAGCGGGAAAAGGACAGAGGAGGAGACCCAGTACTTC
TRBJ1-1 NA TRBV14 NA CASSQDGFGTEAFF TGTGCCAGCAGCCAAGATGGGTTTGGGACTGAAGCTTTCTTT
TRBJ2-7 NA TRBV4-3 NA CASSLDSYEQYF TGCGCCAGCAGCCTGGACTCCTACGAGCAGTACTTC
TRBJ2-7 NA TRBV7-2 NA CASSPIRDIRYEQYF TGTGCCAGCAGCCCAATCCGGGACATCCGCTACGAGCAGTACTTC